This TCR beta chain was retrieved from a study of T cells in localized non-small cell lung cancer (TCRdb year 2020). Some background on the complete study: The study examined T cell repertoires in 200 to 300 patients with early-stage NSCLC and compared tumors with uninvolved tumor-adjacent lungs. A mean age of approximately 66 years was recorded for the NSCLC patients, of whom more than 120 were male and about 100 were female. All 240 or so NSCLC patients in the cohort were treatment-naive and had localized lung tumors that were resected.

Trimming removed 7 bases from V and 4 bases from J, leaving 20 bases between the germline ends. The CDR3 runs 16 residues from the cysteine to the phenylalanine. Only the CDR3 region is kept as DNA, spanning 48 bases read in frame from base 1. The germline V gene (reference sequence) supplies CDR1 LNHDA and CDR2 SQIVND. At diagnosis, peripheral blood, uninvolved tumor-adjacent lung and tumor were collected and stored as a combination of fresh-frozen and FFPE material. For TCR repertoire profiling, the blood samples were analyzed as peripheral blood mononuclear cells. Points on this clone: What antigen it recognizes has not been identified. No clone much larger than this one lies a single base away; base qualities are absent.

The immunoSEQ Assay was used to sequence TCR beta CDR3 regions from DNA. The study's processing was this. To compute T cell density, TCR beta template counts were normalized to usable DNA, which was estimated by amplifying housekeeping genes. The preseqR package was used to estimate richness by extrapolating to 400,000 templates for PBMC samples and to 120,000 templates for tissue samples. Clonality was defined by subtracting Pielou's evenness from one. To identify tissue-enriched TCRs, differential abundance testing was run on productive amino-acid clonotypes with a minimum total count of 5 and an alpha of 0.1. The Jaccard Index and the Morisita Overlap Index were used to quantify repertoire overlap between compartments. TCR beta CDR3s were clustered by GLIPH together with public tetramer-defined viral CDR3s, and at least three viral sequences plus V-gene enrichment were required for viral motifs. Here the immuneACCESS table is served through TCRdb, limited to in-frame sequences with V and J called. Missing clones are a known gap in these copies; in checked studies unresolved V genes cover under half, and the rest lacks a known reason. The V and J calls and clone size were taken over from that table, and D and trimming were inferred from the DNA. The table for this sample lists fewer than 25,000 clones; about nine tenths of them were counted only once. About 7% of the sample rests with the top ten.

The paper's findings and limits, for the study overall: Higher blood T cell density associated with longer overall survival, while higher adjacent-lung clonality associated with shorter survival. Because the study design was exploratory, TCR variables were selected using unadjusted p-values without false-discovery rate correction. A median of approximately 57 of the top 100 tumor clones were detected in paired uninvolved adjacent lung, and some 28 of these tumor clones were also found among the top 100 clones of the paired uninvolved adjacent lung. Multi-region tumor sequencing was not performed, so intratumor heterogeneity could not be excluded. Uninvolved tumor-adjacent lung showed the highest T cell clonality, higher than tumor, which suggests more focused antigenic responses in the adjacent lung.

This receptor was identified in a woman aged 35-75 years with stage I lung adenocarcinoma. The sample here was peripheral blood, taken before any cancer treatment. Recombination connected TRBV19 to TRBJ1-5, with a weak D call of TRBD1 (6 bases match). The CDR3 in this case is CASTMQGTAFNQPQHF. The nucleotide sequence is given as TGTGCCAGTACCATGCAGGGGACTGCTTTTAATCAGCCCCAGCATTTT.